A selection of T cell receptor beta chains follows, all from one sample in a study of T-cell memory formation after mild COVID-19. Via MiXCR, TCRdb re-called the 5' RACE reads, giving one row per CDR3 protein. This repertoire shows 450,000 or so distinct CDR3 sequences, around a quarter found once; its top ten account for 12%. Sequenced input: PBMCs or a T cell subset sorted from them (not recorded which). The receptor set was obtained from an adult woman who had mild COVID-19 (a few samples of this study predate the infection). Cell type and time point are not known. Each CDR3 is given with its conserved first and last residue. D genes are given only for firm matches. Clone size is not always given. Where it is, it says once, few, many or a class for expanded clones.

TRBV9,NA,NA,TRBJ2-5,TGTGCCAGCAGCGTAGGAGACCGACCTACCCCCCAAGAGACCCAGTACTTC,CASSVGDRPTPQETQYF
TRBV12-3/TRBV12-4,TRBD2,NA,TRBJ2-3,TGTGCCAGCATTCCCCGACTAGCGGGGAAATCCTCGACCAGAGATACGCAGTATTTT,CASIPRLAGKSSTRDTQYF
TRBV11-2,NA,few,TRBJ2-1,TGTGCCAGCAGCGAGAGCGGGTGGGACAATGAGCAGTTCTTC,CASSESGWDNEQFF
TRBV7-2,TRBD2,NA,TRBJ2-3,TGTGCCAGCAGCATCCGGGGAGGGGCTAGCACAGATACGCAGTATTTT,CASSIRGGASTDTQYF
TRBV5-1,NA,few,TRBJ2-2,TGCGCCAGCAGCCGGGACAATTCGTTCACCGGGGAGCTGTTTTTT,CASSRDNSFTGELFF
TRBV7-9,NA,NA,TRBJ2-3,TGTGCCAGCAGCTTAGATCCAGGGAGAGATACGCAGTATTTT,CASSLDPGRDTQYF
TRBV30,NA,NA,TRBJ2-5,TGTGCCTGGAGACAGGCTTGGGGGGAGACCCAGTACTTC,CAWRQAWGETQYF
TRBV19,NA,NA,TRBJ1-1,TGTGCCAGTAGTACTAGGGGAAAGACTGAAGCTTTCTTT,CASSTRGKTEAFF
TRBV29-1,NA,few,TRBJ1-5,TGCAGCGTTATGGGCAGCAATCAGCCCCAGCATTTT,CSVMGSNQPQHF
TRBV6-5,TRBD1,NA,TRBJ1-2,TGTGACAGCAGTTACCGCGGACAGGGTGACGGCTACACCTTC,CDSSYRGQGDGYTF
TRBV9,NA,NA,TRBJ2-7,TGTGCCAGCAGCGCCGGAGGCGGGCCATCCTACGAGCAGTACTTC,CASSAGGGPSYEQYF
TRBV3-1,TRBD2,few,TRBJ2-3,TGTGCCAGCAGCCAGAGAGCGGGGGGGCCTGGAGATACGCAGTATTTT,CASSQRAGGPGDTQYF
TRBV24-1,NA,few,TRBJ2-5,TGTGCCACCAGTGATTTGCAAGGGACTTCCGAGGAGACCCAGTACTTC,CATSDLQGTSEETQYF
TRBV15,TRBD1,NA,TRBJ2-7,TGTGCCACCAGCAGAGATAAGGGAGGGGACAGGGCCACCTCCTACGAGCAGTACTTC,CATSRDKGGDRATSYEQYF
TRBV7-9,TRBD1,few,TRBJ2-7,TGTGCCAGCAGCTCCCCCAGGGGGCTCTCCTACGAGCAGTACTTC,CASSSPRGLSYEQYF
TRBV29-1,NA,few,TRBJ1-2,TGCTGGGGCCGGAGGGGCAAATTACTTTGTGGCTACACCTTC,CWGRRGKLLCGYTF
TRBV2,NA,NA,TRBJ2-5,TGTGCCAGCACCGCCAGGCGGGGCCGAGAGACCCAGTACTTC,CASTARRGRETQYF
TRBV5-1,TRBD1,NA,TRBJ1-5,TGCGCCAGCAGCCCCTCTCCCGGGACAGTCCTCCCGGCCCAGCATTTT,CASSPSPGTVLPAQHF
TRBV7-6,TRBD2,NA,TRBJ2-1,TGTGCCAGCAGCTCCGGCCGGGGGGGATACAATGAGCAGTTCTTC,CASSSGRGGYNEQFF
TRBV7-7,NA,many,TRBJ2-3,TGTGCTAGCAGCCTTAGCGGACCCACAGATACGCAGTATTTT,CASSLSGPTDTQYF
TRBV7-9,NA,few,TRBJ2-1,TGTGCCAGCATCGCGGGCGGCCTCAATGAGCAGTTCTTC,CASIAGGLNEQFF
TRBV7-8,NA,NA,TRBJ1-1,TGTGCCAGCAGCTCACCCAGAGACAGGCAGAACACTGAAGCTTTCTTT,CASSSPRDRQNTEAFF
TRBV24-1,NA,NA,TRBJ2-7,TGTGCCACCAGTGATCCGACTCGGGAGCAGTACTTC,CATSDPTREQYF
TRBV4-1,NA,NA,TRBJ2-3,TGCGCCAGCAGCCTCCTCACGGGCACAGATACGCAGTATTTT,CASSLLTGTDTQYF
TRBV3-1,NA,few,TRBJ2-7,TGTGCCAGCAGCCAAGATCCTAGCGTGTTCTACGAGCAGTACTTC,CASSQDPSVFYEQYF
TRBV7-9,NA,NA,TRBJ2-7,TGTGCCAGCAGCTTAGGGTCAACAGGGCCCTACGAGCAGTACTTC,CASSLGSTGPYEQYF
TRBV7-9,NA,few,TRBJ2-1,TGTGCCAGCAGCATTAAGGATGAGCAGTTCTTC,CASSIKDEQFF
TRBV5-6,NA,NA,TRBJ1-6,TGTGCCAGCAGCCCCTTCGATTCGGTGCATTCACCCCTCCACTTT,CASSPFDSVHSPLHF
TRBV10-3,TRBD1,few,TRBJ2-7,TGTGCCATCGCGGGACAGGGGGCCTACGAGCAGTACTTC,CAIAGQGAYEQYF
TRBV2,NA,few,TRBJ2-7,TGTGCCAGCAGTGAACGACGGATGGACGAGCAGTACTTC,CASSERRMDEQYF
TRBV24-1,NA,NA,TRBJ1-5,TGTGCCACCAGCGGGACATTCGGCAATCAGCCCCAGCATTTT,CATSGTFGNQPQHF
TRBV30,NA,NA,TRBJ1-4,TGTGCCCTCAATGTCAGGGCAACTAATGAAAAACTGTTTTTT,CALNVRATNEKLFF
TRBV7-2,TRBD1,few,TRBJ2-7,TGTGCCAGCAGGCGGGGACAGGGGATATACGAGCAGTACTTC,CASRRGQGIYEQYF
TRBV10-2,NA,NA,TRBJ1-2,TGCGCCAGCAGTACCGGGGAAGCCTATGGCTACACCTTC,CASSTGEAYGYTF
TRBV4-1,NA,few,TRBJ2-6,TGCGCCAGCAGCCCAGAGAACAGTGCTGGGGCCAACGTCCTGACTTTC,CASSPENSAGANVLTF
TRBV19,NA,few,TRBJ2-7,TGTGCCAGTAGTATCGGCAGGATGGCGTCCGAGCAGTACTTC,CASSIGRMASEQYF
TRBV7-2,NA,NA,TRBJ1-2,TGTGCCAGCAGCCACACGACAGAGTTGGATGGCTACACCTTC,CASSHTTELDGYTF
TRBV7-6,NA,NA,TRBJ2-3,TGTGCCAGCAGCTCGCACGGGGGTTCCACAGATACGCAGTATTTT,CASSSHGGSTDTQYF
TRBV10-3,NA,few,TRBJ2-6,TGTGCCATCAGTCCAGGGGCCAACGTCCTGACTTTC,CAISPGANVLTF
TRBV15,TRBD2,NA,TRBJ2-7,TGTGCCACCAGCAGAACCCCTTCTAGCGGGGGTCAACCGATAAACCCCTACGAGCAGTACTTC,CATSRTPSSGGQPINPYEQYF
TRBV20-1,TRBD2,NA,TRBJ2-1,TGCAGTGCTCAGAGCGGGAGGGGGCCCTACAATGAGCAGTTCTTC,CSAQSGRGPYNEQFF